Below, 29 T cell receptor beta chains from the same sample are listed, as sequenced in a study of identical twins. MiXCR was run by TCRdb on the 5' RACE reads, yielding one entry per CDR3 protein. The sample shows 250,000 or so distinct CDR3 sequences, about 8.3% of them seen only once. This sample also appeared in a second study, on yellow fever vaccine responses in identical twins.

The sequencing sample was made of CD8+ T cells sorted from blood. Receptor source: a young woman in good health.

This clonotype was recorded a few times. The chain has TRBV10-3 and TRBJ2-7; the D gene is possibly TRBD1 (7 bases). Germline assignment: CDR1 ENHRY and CDR2 SYGVKD. Trimming cost V 3 bases and J 1 base, with 16 bases left between them. This CDR3 has 16 residues. CDR3 nucleotides: TGTGCCATCAGTGACCCAATGACAGGGACTTCCTACGAGCAGTACTTC. The encoded protein is CAISDPMTGTSYEQYF.

V gene TRBV28 combines with J gene TRBJ2-7; D remains unclear. This CDR3 has 16 residues. Germline-derived CDR1 and CDR2 are MDHEN and SYDVKM. V lost 5 bases, J lost 3 bases, and 20 bases lay in between. This CDR3 is CASSTTSSEWGYEQYF. The CDR3 bases are TGTGCCAGCAGTACCACCTCCAGCGAGTGGGGCTACGAGCAGTACTTC.

The gene calls are TRBV7-8 and TRBJ2-2; D call uncertain. The CDR3 extends over 15 amino acids. V was cut by 0 bases and J by 4 bases, with 9 bases left in between. The germline V gene has CDR1 SGHVS and CDR2 FQNEAQ. The CDR3 loop reads CASSLALDITGELFF. DNA of the CDR3: TGTGCCAGCAGCTTAGCGCTTGATATCACCGGGGAGCTGTTTTTT.

This clonotype has at least ten counts. The chain carries TRBV6-4 and TRBJ1-1, with a tentative D call TRBD1 (5 bases). Germline loops: CDR1 MRHNA, CDR2 SNTAGT. Trimming took 2 bases from V and 2 from J, leaving 6 bases between them. The CDR3 covers 13 residues. The CDR3 reads CASSDRDNTEAFF. As DNA, the CDR3 is TGTGCCAGCAGTGACCGGGACAACACTGAAGCTTTCTTT.

This clonotype was seen more than once but under ten times. V gene TRBV19 combines with J gene TRBJ1-1, with TRBD1 identical over 8 bases. Trimming at V came to 5 bases and at J to 11 bases, leaving 7 bases not matched to a gene. The CDR3 consists of 12 residues. Germline values: CDR1 LNHDA, CDR2 SQIVND (reference sequence). CDR3 sequence (DNA): TGTGCCAGTAGTTTTGCAGGGGGCAGGGCTTTCTTT. This gives the protein CASSFAGGRAFF.

This clonotype was found many times. The chain recombines TRBV12-3 or TRBV12-4 with TRBJ1-2; 10 nucleotides agree with TRBD1. With 4 bases clipped from V and 7 bases from J, the junction kept 6 bases outside the gene matches. There are 14 residues in the CDR3. CDR3 in amino acids: CASSSGTGAAGYTF. The CDR3 DNA follows: TGTGCCAGCAGTTCGGGGACAGGGGCTGCTGGCTACACCTTC.

At least ten counts were recorded for this clonotype. This chain joins TRBV15 and TRBJ2-1; 9 nucleotides agree with TRBD2. After removal of 0 bases from V and 7 bases from J, the junction contained 13 bases not matched to a gene. Germline lookup yields CDR1 LNHNV and CDR2 YYDKDF (reference sequence). CDR3 length: 18 amino acids. The CDR3 region has the DNA TGTGCCACCAGCAGAGAGAGATTAGCGGGGGCCCTCGGGAATGAGCAGTTCTTC. Translating gives CATSRERLAGALGNEQFF.

This clonotype was seen only a few times. V usage is TRBV28 and J usage is TRBJ1-1; TRBD1 agrees at 9 bases. The CDR3 runs 16 residues. J was trimmed by 6 bases and V by 6 bases; bases with no gene match: 14. Germline CDR1 is MDHEN and CDR2 is SYDVKM. The CDR3 reads CASRRDRVSWKAEAFF. Written as DNA, the CDR3 is TGTGCCAGCAGAAGGGACAGGGTCTCTTGGAAGGCTGAAGCTTTCTTT.

The genes are TRBV15 and TRBJ2-7; no clear D gene. The CDR3 is made up of 16 amino acids. Germline lookup yields CDR1 LNHNV and CDR2 YYDKDF (reference sequence). V dropped 4 bases and J dropped 0 bases, with 16 bases sitting between them. This CDR3 is CATSNSLGVHSYEQYF. The CDR3 coding sequence is TGTGCCACCAGCAATTCCCTCGGTGTCCACTCCTACGAGCAGTACTTC.

This clonotype came up a few times. The chain recombines TRBV4-1 with TRBJ2-7, with 11 nucleotides matching TRBD2. CDR3 length: 14 amino acids. Germline V CDR1 and CDR2: MGHRA, YSYEKL. V lost 6 bases, J lost 1 base, and 2 bases stayed unmatched. The DNA of the CDR3 is TGCGCCAGCAGAAGACTAGCGGGGTCCTACGAGCAGTACTTC. Protein product: CASRRLAGSYEQYF.

The chain couples TRBV6-2 or TRBV6-3 to TRBJ2-1; D uncertain. The ends were cut back, 0 bases at V and 9 bases at J, with 9 bases in the middle. This CDR3 contains 13 residues. CDR1 is MNHEY and CDR2 is SVGEGT in the germline V gene. The DNA for the CDR3 is TGTGCCAGCAGTTACTCAGAATTGGGTGAGCAGTTCTTC. Encoded protein: CASSYSELGEQFF.

This chain connects TRBV7-2 to TRBJ2-6; unclear D gene. The V gene's germline CDR1 is SGHTA and CDR2 FQGNSA. The CDR3 contains 15 residues. Trimming shortened V by 0 bases and J by 0 bases, and 3 bases separated the two germline ends. This CDR3 reads CASSLAVSGANVLTF. CDR3 DNA sequence: TGTGCCAGCAGCTTAGCGGTCTCTGGGGCCAACGTCCTGACTTTC.

This clonotype came up a few times. This sequence joins TRBV4-1 and TRBJ2-5, with D unresolved. V lost 0 bases to trimming and J lost 4 bases, with 12 bases between them. The CDR3 runs to 15 residues. The germline V gene encodes CDR1 MGHRA and CDR2 YSYEKL. CDR3 sequence reads: CASSQDRPPLETQYF. The CDR3 DNA reads as TGCGCCAGCAGCCAAGATCGACCTCCTTTAGAGACCCAGTACTTC.

This clonotype was found many times. The V and J genes are TRBV14 and TRBJ2-1, with D possibly called TRBD1 or TRBD2 (6 bases each). CDR1 SGHDN and CDR2 FVKESK come from the germline V gene. The V end lost 0 bases, the J end lost 3 bases, and 18 bases lay between the germline ends. The CDR3 loop spans 18 amino acids. In nucleotides, the CDR3 is TGTGCCAGCAGCCAAGATTGGGGGGCAGGGGCGCACTACAATGAGCAGTTCTTC. Amino acid sequence: CASSQDWGAGAHYNEQFF.

The table lists this clonotype with a few counts. This chain links TRBV30 with TRBJ2-7, with D unclear. Germline CDR1 reads GTSNPN; CDR2 reads SVGIG (reference sequence). Trimming removed 0 bases from V and 1 base from J, with 4 bases in between. The CDR3 covers 12 residues. CDR3 sequence reads: CAWSVQSYEQYF. The CDR3 nucleotides are TGTGCCTGGAGTGTTCAGTCCTACGAGCAGTACTTC.

The genes are TRBV5-5 and TRBJ1-5; 10 nucleotides align to TRBD1. The J segment lost 3 bases and the V segment lost 2 bases, leaving 2 bases of the junction unmatched. Germline V CDR1 and CDR2: SGHKS, YYEKEE (reference sequence). The CDR3 spans 15 residues. CDR3 residues: CASSFGQGDNQPQHF. CDR3 DNA sequence: TGTGCCAGCAGCTTTGGACAGGGGGACAATCAGCCCCAGCATTTT.

In this sample, this clonotype turned up a few times. At one end, the junction sequence differs from germline, possibly due to a read error. The chain carries TRBV7-7 and TRBJ2-2, with D perhaps being TRBD1 or TRBD2 (6 bases each). There are 15 residues in the CDR3. CDR1 is SSHAT and CDR2 is FNYEAQ in the germline V gene (reference sequence). CDR3 sequence (DNA): TGTGCTAGCAGCCAAGGGGGGCCGGTCACCGGGGAGCTGTTTTTT. Protein sequence: CASSQGGPVTGELFF.

This chain joins TRBV7-2 and TRBJ2-1; TRBD2 aligns across 13 bases. CDR3 length: 15 amino acids. CDR1 and CDR2 from the germline V gene are SGHTA and FQGNSA. V gave up 4 bases and J gave up 6 bases; unmatched junction bases: 3. CDR3 sequence (DNA): TGTGCCAGCAGCTGGGGACTAGCGGGGCGCAATGAGCAGTTCTTC. Residues: CASSWGLAGRNEQFF. Using reference TRBV7-2 and TRBJ2-1 for the parts outside the CDR3, the full variable domain is GAGVSQSPSNKVTEKGKDVELRCDPISGHTALYWYRQSLGQGLEFLIYFQGNSAPDKSGLPSDRFSAERTGGSVSTLTIQRTQQEDSAVYLCASSWGLAGRNEQFFGPGTRLTVL.

This clonotype was seen many times. This chain connects TRBV5-1 to TRBJ2-1; 8 bases agree with TRBD1. Trimming took 3 bases from V and 4 from J; bases not matched to a gene: 9. This CDR3 spans 16 amino acids. Germline values: CDR1 SGHRS, CDR2 YFSETQ. The CDR3 region has the DNA TGCGCCAGCAGCTCCCTACCGACAGGGGCGTACAATGAGCAGTTCTTC. Its translation: CASSSLPTGAYNEQFF.

This clonotype has a count of ten or more. The chain has TRBV27 and TRBJ1-2, with 12 bases that match TRBD1. This CDR3 is 15 amino acids long. The junction had 6 bases not matched to a gene; V was cut back by 3 bases and J by 7 bases. Germline lookup yields CDR1 MNHEY and CDR2 SMNVEV (reference sequence). The CDR3: CASSFTGTGGSGYTF. CDR3 DNA sequence: TGTGCCAGCAGTTTCACCGGGACAGGGGGCTCTGGCTACACCTTC.

This clonotype appeared many times. The rearrangement joins TRBV2 to TRBJ1-4; 7 bases map to TRBD1. This CDR3 is built from 13 residues. CDR1 is SNHLY and CDR2 is FYNNEI in the germline V gene. J was trimmed by 15 bases and V by 6 bases; bases with no gene match: 13. The CDR3 DNA reads as TGTGCCAGCAGGGCTCCGGACCAGGACAGGTTGTTTTTT. It translates to CASRAPDQDRLFF. The full variable domain, with the rest looked up from reference TRBV2 and TRBJ1-4, is EPEVTQTPSHQVTQMGQEVILRCVPISNHLYFYWYRQILGQKVEFLVSFYNNEISEKSEIFDDQFSVERPDGSNFTLKIRSTKLEDSAMYFCASRAPDQDRLFFGSGTQLSVL.

This clonotype was detected only a few times. V usage is TRBV4-3 and J usage is TRBJ2-3; no definite D call. There are 14 residues in the CDR3. V lost 0 bases and J 0 bases, leaving 4 bases between the germline ends. Germline V lookup: CDR1 LGHNA, CDR2 YSLEER. Here the CDR3 reads CASSQDDSTDTQYF. The CDR3 coding sequence is TGCGCCAGCAGCCAAGATGACAGCACAGATACGCAGTATTTT.

V usage is TRBV13 and J usage is TRBJ2-1; a weak D match, TRBD2 (5 bases). The V end was cut by 8 bases, the J end by 8 bases, with 25 bases between. The CDR3 sequence is 16 residues long. CDR1 is PRHDT and CDR2 is FYEKMQ in the germline V gene (reference sequence). This chain's CDR3 is CASGVLATSGKDEQFF. As DNA, the CDR3 is TGTGCCAGCGGGGTTCTAGCAACGAGTGGGAAGGATGAGCAGTTCTTC.

This rearrangement joins TRBV19 to TRBJ2-4; D remains unclear. The V end was cut by 0 bases, the J end by 0 bases, with 6 bases between. The V gene's germline CDR1 is LNHDA and CDR2 SQIVND (reference sequence). The CDR3 loop spans 15 amino acids. CDR3 sequence reads: CASSIEVLAKNIQYF. In nucleotides, the CDR3 is TGTGCCAGTAGTATAGAGGTCCTAGCCAAAAACATTCAGTACTTC.

V is TRBV4-3 and J is TRBJ2-4; the D call may be TRBD1 or TRBD2 (5 bases each). CDR1 is LGHNA and CDR2 is YSLEER in the germline V gene. Trimming removed 4 bases at V and 1 base at J, with 17 bases between. The CDR3 is made up of 17 amino acids. The CDR3 nucleotides are TGCGCCAGCAGCCCCGGGGCCCTCATCCAGGCCAAAAACATTCAGTACTTC. Protein product: CASSPGALIQAKNIQYF.

The table lists this clonotype with a few counts. The gene calls are TRBV2 and TRBJ2-3, with D unresolved. Germline lookup yields CDR1 SNHLY and CDR2 FYNNEI. Trimming took off 6 bases at V and 6 bases at J, with 10 bases between the two ends. The CDR3 runs to 12 residues. In DNA, the CDR3 is TGTGCCAGCAGAGACGCGGAGGATACGCAGTATTTT. This sequence encodes CASRDAEDTQYF.

Many counts were recorded for this clonotype. This chain uses TRBV10-3 with TRBJ2-7; D is uncertain. Germline lookup yields CDR1 ENHRY and CDR2 SYGVKD. V lost 8 bases and J 7 bases, leaving 9 bases between the germline ends. CDR3 size: 10 residues. The CDR3 bases are TGTGCCATCGGAAGGAAAGAGCAGTACTTC. It yields the protein CAIGRKEQYF.

The rearrangement uses TRBV7-9 and TRBJ1-3; no clear D gene. The CDR3 sequence is 14 residues long. V lost 4 bases and J lost 0, with 7 bases in between. Germline V gene sequence: CDR1 SEHNR, CDR2 FQNEAQ (reference sequence). CDR3 sequence (DNA): TGTGCCAGCAGCTCCGGGAGCTCTGGAAACACCATATATTTT. Translating gives CASSSGSSGNTIYF. Together with reference TRBV7-9 and TRBJ1-3, the CDR3 gives the full variable domain: DTGVSQNPRHKITKRGQNVTFRCDPISEHNRLYWYRQTLGQGPEFLTYFQNEAQLEKSRLLSDRFSAERPKGSFSTLEIQRTEQGDSAMYLCASSSGSSGNTIYFGEGSWLTVV.

This clonotype was seen more than once but under ten times. The CDR3 loop reads CASRPGLAGDGGDTGELFF. CDR3 sequence (DNA): TGTGCCAGTCGACCGGGACTAGCGGGAGATGGGGGTGACACCGGGGAGCTGTTTTTT. The V call is TRBV6-1, the J call TRBJ2-2, with 14 positions matching TRBD2. CDR1 and CDR2 from the germline V gene are MNHNS and SASEGT. The V gene end was trimmed by 9 bases and the J gene end by 3 bases; junction bases not matched to a gene: 15. The CDR3 runs to 19 residues.